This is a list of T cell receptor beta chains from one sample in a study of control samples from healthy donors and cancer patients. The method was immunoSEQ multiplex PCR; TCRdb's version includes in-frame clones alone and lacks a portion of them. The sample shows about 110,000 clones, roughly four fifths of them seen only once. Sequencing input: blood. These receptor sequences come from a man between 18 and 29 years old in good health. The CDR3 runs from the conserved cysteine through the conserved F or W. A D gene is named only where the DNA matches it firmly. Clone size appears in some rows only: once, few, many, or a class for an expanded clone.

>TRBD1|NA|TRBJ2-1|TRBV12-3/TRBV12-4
TGTGCCAGCAGGCCGGACAGGGGTGAGAAGCAGTTCTTC
CASRPDRGEKQFF
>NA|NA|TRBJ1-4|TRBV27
TGTGCCAGCAGTTTCGGCAGGGGCAATGAAAAACTGTTTTTT
CASSFGRGNEKLFF
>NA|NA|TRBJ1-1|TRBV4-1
TGCGCCAGCAGCCAAGACCGGGAAACTGAAGCTTTCTTT
CASSQDRETEAFF
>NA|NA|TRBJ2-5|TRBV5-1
TGCGCCAGCAGCCAACTCTGGGGACAAGAGACCCAGTACTTC
CASSQLWGQETQYF
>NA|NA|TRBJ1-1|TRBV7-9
TGTGCCAGCAGCTTAGGGTTTTTGAACACTGAAGCTTTCTTT
CASSLGFLNTEAFF
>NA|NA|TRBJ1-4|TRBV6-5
TGTGCCAGCAGTTACCGACAGGAGAGGTGGGAAAAACTGTTTTTT
CASSYRQERWEKLFF
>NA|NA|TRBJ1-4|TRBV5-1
TGCGCCAGCAGCCAGGTCGGAGGGGGTGAAAAACTGTTTTTT
CASSQVGGGEKLFF
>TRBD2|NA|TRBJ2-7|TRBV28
TGTGCCAGCAGTCCCCCGAGGAGCGGGGGGGCCGGGGAGCAGTACTTC
CASSPPRSGGAGEQYF
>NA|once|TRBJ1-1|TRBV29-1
TGCAGCGTTGCTTATCGGGGAAGGGGCAACACTGAAGCTTTCTTT
CSVAYRGRGNTEAFF
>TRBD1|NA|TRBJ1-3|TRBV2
TGTGCCAGCAGTGAGGGACAGGGACGAGTATACGGAAACACCATATATTTT
CASSEGQGRVYGNTIYF